The 16 T cell receptor beta chains below all came from one sample that was sequenced in a study of blood T cell repertoires in COVID-19. Here immunoSEQ multiplex PCR was the method, and the copy in TCRdb shows in-frame clones only, minus some. The sample has roughly 66,000 clones; over 80% are singletons. The specimen sequenced was peripheral blood. The receptors derive from a human donor in a cohort sampled during active COVID-19.

CDR3 bases: TGTGCCAGCAGCCAAGAAATGAGCTCCTACGAGCAGTACTTC. The encoded protein is CASSQEMSSYEQYF. The chain uses TRBV3-1 (or the pseudogene TRBV3-2) and TRBJ2-7, with unresolved D. V dropped 0 bases and J dropped 0 bases, with 6 bases sitting between them. Germline assignment: CDR1 LGHDT and CDR2 YNNKEL (reference sequence). The CDR3 has 14 amino acids.

This clone was picked up one time. This chain links TRBV7-3 with TRBJ2-1; 7 bases align to TRBD2. CDR1 is SGHTA, CDR2 FQGTGA, per germline. The CDR3 runs to 20 residues. Trimming removed 2 bases from V and 5 bases from J; junction bases left unmatched: 21. CDR3 bases: TGTGCCAGCAGCTTACGATGTTCCCCCGCCACTAGCGCGCACAACAATGAGCAGTTCTTC. Protein: CASSLRCSPATSAHNNEQFF. Full variable domain (rest looked up from reference TRBV7-3 and TRBJ2-1): GAGVSQTPSNKVTEKGKYVELRCDPISGHTALYWYRQSLGQGPEFLIYFQGTGAADDSGLPNDRFFAVRPEGSVSTLKIQRTERGDSAVYLCASSLRCSPATSAHNNEQFFGPGTRLTVL.

V is TRBV5-1 and J is TRBJ2-1; TRBD1 matches 7 bases. The trim removed 4 bases at V and 4 bases at J, leaving 5 bases unmatched. Germline loops: CDR1 SGHRS, CDR2 YFSETQ. This CDR3 is built from 14 residues. CDR3 in DNA: TGCGCCAGCAGCCCCCGACAGGGTTACAATGAGCAGTTCTTC. Translated: CASSPRQGYNEQFF.

The chain carries TRBV6-6 and TRBJ2-2; 10 nucleotides agree with TRBD2. This CDR3 is 16 amino acids long. Per germline, CDR1 MNHNY and CDR2 SVGAGI (reference sequence). Trimming removed 6 bases from V and 4 bases from J; junction bases left unmatched: 8. In DNA, the CDR3 is TGTGCCAGCAGGGGAGCGGGAGGGCCCTTCACCGGGGAGCTGTTTTTT. It specifies CASRGAGGPFTGELFF.

This clone has just a few counts. The genes are TRBV12-5 and TRBJ1-3; unclear D gene. The CDR3 extends over 13 amino acids. From germline, CDR1 is LGHNT and CDR2 FRNRAP. V lost 9 bases and J 2 bases, leaving 11 bases between the germline ends. The CDR3 DNA reads TGTGCTAGCCTCCGGAGTCCTGGAAACACCATATATTTT. This sequence encodes CASLRSPGNTIYF.

A single count supports this clone. The chain uses TRBV24-1 and TRBJ2-3; maybe TRBD2 (6 bases). This CDR3 comprises 16 residues. V was pared by 2 bases and J by 3 bases, with 14 bases between. Looked up from germline, CDR1 is KGHDR and CDR2 is SFDVKD. The CDR3 DNA is TGTGCCACCAGTGATTCTTCGGGGGTGGAAACAGATACGCAGTATTTT. Its translation: CATSDSSGVETDTQYF.

This rearrangement joins TRBV5-1 to TRBJ2-6; no clear D. V lost 2 bases to trimming and J lost 0 bases, with 3 bases between them. CDR3 length equals 14 residues. The germline gives CDR1 SGHRS, CDR2 YFSETQ. The CDR3 nucleotides read TGCGCCAGCAGCTTCTCCTCTGGGGCCAACGTCCTGACTTTC. Translating gives CASSFSSGANVLTF.

The chain carries TRBV28 and TRBJ2-7; 10 bases align to TRBD1. With V trimmed by 4 bases and J by 5 bases, 8 bases remained unmatched. The CDR3 runs to 15 residues. From germline, CDR1 is MDHEN and CDR2 SYDVKM. Here the CDR3 reads CASSSPGQGSHEQYF. For the CDR3, the DNA is TGTGCCAGCAGTTCACCGGGACAGGGGTCCCACGAGCAGTACTTC.

CDR3 amino acids: CASSLRGGESHSGANVLTF. CDR3 DNA: TGTGCCAGCAGCTTAAGAGGAGGGGAATCCCACTCTGGGGCCAACGTCCTGACTTTC. The J gene is TRBJ2-6, the V gene TRBV7-3, with D possibly TRBD2 on 6 matching bases. Germline loops: CDR1 SGHTA, CDR2 FQGTGA. V was clipped by 1 base and J by 0 bases, with 16 bases between them. CDR3 length: 19 residues.

This rearrangement joins TRBV7-8 to TRBJ2-2, with D maybe TRBD1 (5 bases). The V gene lost 5 bases and the J gene lost 2 bases, with 18 bases spanning the gap. Germline V gene lookup returns CDR1 SGHVS and CDR2 FQNEAQ. This CDR3 region has 17 residues. The chain's CDR3 is CASSPRKRTLNTGELFF. Here the CDR3 DNA reads TGTGCCAGCAGCCCGCGGAAGAGGACACTTAACACCGGGGAGCTGTTTTTT.

V gene TRBV19 combines with J gene TRBJ2-1; 7 bases align to TRBD2. CDR1 is LNHDA and CDR2 is SQIVND in the germline V gene (reference sequence). This CDR3 contains 18 residues. V trimming: 5 bases; J trimming: 3 bases; junction bases outside the gene matches: 16. The CDR3 bases are TGTGCCAGTAGTGCCCGGACTGGGGCTAGCGGAAGCTACAATGAGCAGTTCTTC. Its protein is CASSARTGASGSYNEQFF.

The chain carries TRBV7-9 and TRBJ2-1; 8 bases line up with TRBD2. Germline loops: CDR1 SEHNR, CDR2 FQNEAQ (reference sequence). Trimming took 9 bases from V and 6 from J; bases not matched to a gene: 4. The CDR3 contains 12 residues. This CDR3 reads CARSGTSNEQFF. The CDR3 nucleotides are TGTGCCAGATCCGGGACTAGCAATGAGCAGTTCTTC.

The V call is TRBV19, the J call TRBJ1-1; D is unresolved. The germline gives CDR1 LNHDA, CDR2 SQIVND (reference sequence). Trimming shortened V by 7 bases and J by 2 bases, and 14 bases separated the two germline ends. This CDR3 has 14 amino acids. The CDR3 region has the DNA TGTGCCAGTACCGATCTAGATCTTAACACTGAAGCTTTCTTT. This codes for CASTDLDLNTEAFF.

In its sample, this clone was seen once. The chain uses TRBV12-5 and TRBJ2-3; D may be TRBD1 (6 bases). The CDR3 is 13 amino acids. Germline CDR1 and CDR2: LGHNT and FRNRAP. Trimming took 1 base from V and 4 from J, leaving 6 bases between them. In DNA form, the CDR3 reads TGTGCTAGTGGTTTGGCAGGGGCAGATACGCAGTATTTT. As protein: CASGLAGADTQYF.

The chain is built from TRBV7-9 and TRBJ1-6; weak D call: TRBD1 (5 bases). Trimming removed 2 bases from V and 4 bases from J, with 6 bases in between. CDR3 length equals 14 residues. In germline, CDR1 is SEHNR, CDR2 FQNEAQ (reference sequence). The CDR3 here is CASSLTGYNSPLHF. The DNA of the CDR3 is TGTGCCAGCAGCTTAACAGGTTATAATTCACCCCTCCACTTT.

The chain carries TRBV24-1 and TRBJ2-3; tentative D call: TRBD1 (7 bases). Trimming removed 1 base from V and 1 base from J, with 11 bases in between. The CDR3 extends over 16 amino acids. CDR1 and CDR2 (germline): KGHDR, SFDVKD. CDR3 amino acids: CATSDFGGTGTDTQYF. As DNA, the CDR3 is TGTGCCACCAGTGATTTCGGCGGGACAGGCACAGATACGCAGTATTTT.